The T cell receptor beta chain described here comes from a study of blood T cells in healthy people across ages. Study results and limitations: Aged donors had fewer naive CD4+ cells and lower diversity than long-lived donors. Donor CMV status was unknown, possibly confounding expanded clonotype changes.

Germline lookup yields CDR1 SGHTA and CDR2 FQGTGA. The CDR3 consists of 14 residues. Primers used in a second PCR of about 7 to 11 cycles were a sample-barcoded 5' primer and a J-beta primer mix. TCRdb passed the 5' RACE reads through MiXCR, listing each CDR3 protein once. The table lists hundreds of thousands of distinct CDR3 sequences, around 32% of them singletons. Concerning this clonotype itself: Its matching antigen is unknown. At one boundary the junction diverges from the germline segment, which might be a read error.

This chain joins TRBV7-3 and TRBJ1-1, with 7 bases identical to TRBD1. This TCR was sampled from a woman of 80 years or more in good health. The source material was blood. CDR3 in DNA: TGTGCCAGCAGCGCAGACAGGGTCAGCACTGGAGCTTTCTTT. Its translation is CASSADRVSTGAFF.